The T cell receptor beta chain described here comes from a study of T cells in Graves' hyperthyroidism and ophthalmopathy. TCR beta CDR3 regions were amplified from RNA. Researchers ran a first-round RT-PCR on the TCR CDR3 using the HTBI primer set. TCRdb re-analysed the multiplex PCR reads in MiXCR, keeping a single row per CDR3 protein. The sample yields around 520,000 distinct CDR3 sequences, 14% seen once. Study-level results: A model built on 13 V-J features separated ophthalmopathy from stable hyperthyroidism.

This clonotype was counted only a few times. The antigen is undetermined. Germline CDR1 is SEHNR and CDR2 is FQNEAQ (reference sequence). The CDR3 consists of 17 residues. The germline V and J ends were trimmed by 5 bases and 2 bases, with 20 bases remaining between them. The patients, who ranged from 18 to 65 in age, presented with newly diagnosed hyperthyroidism lasting under 2 months. Diagnosing involved the use of clinical symptoms, serum thyroxine and TRAb, thyroid ultrasound and orbital computed tomography. This TCR was sampled from a woman aged 40 to 50 with Graves' hyperthyroidism. The chain uses TRBV7-9 and TRBJ2-3; D uncertain. The sequenced sample consisted of blood. CDR3 nucleotides: TGTGCCAGCAGCCGGCCCCCGTCGCTTTTGAACACAGATACGCAGTATTTT. This encodes CASSRPPSLLNTDTQYF.